This T cell receptor beta chain was identified in a study of shared clonotypes between healthy human individuals. Assay: immunoSEQ multiplex PCR; the TCRdb copy retains only in-frame clones and omits some. The repertoire includes around 1.5 million clones, 98% of them detected once, and less than 0.55% sits in the top ten. V lost 1 base to trimming and J lost 3 bases; unmatched junction nucleotides: 2. This CDR3 is 15 amino acids long. Germline V gene lookup returns CDR1 SGHTA and CDR2 FQGNSA. The source of this sequence is a man in his thirties or forties in good health. The sequenced material came from naive CD4+ T cells sorted from blood. Subset reported: CD45RA+ positively selected. The rearrangement joins TRBV7-2 to TRBJ2-3, with 9 bases fitting TRBD2. In DNA form, the CDR3 reads TGTGCCAGCAGCTTAGATAGCGGGAGTACAGATACGCAGTATTTT. As protein: CASSLDSGSTDTQYF.